The following is a T cell receptor beta chain sequence with its context. Germline V gene sequence: CDR1 SGHNT, CDR2 YENEEA. Trimming cost V 1 base and J 0 bases; bases outside gene matches: 7. The CDR3 sequence is 17 residues long. Only in-frame clones appear in the TCRdb table, and some are missing; sequencing was by immunoSEQ multiplex PCR. The sample has 150,000 to 200,000 clones, about 96% seen once. This sample is part of a study of cytomegalovirus exposure and HLA in healthy donors. This receptor was obtained from a woman between 18 and 30 years old in good health and CMV-seronegative. Sequenced material: PBMCs. The V call is TRBV11-3, the J call TRBJ2-3; 7 nucleotides align to TRBD2. The DNA for the CDR3 is TGTGCCAGCAGCTTAGGCTATCGGGGGGTTAGCACAGATACGCAGTATTTT. Its protein is CASSLGYRGVSTDTQYF.